This TCR beta chain was found in a study of blood T cells in healthy people across ages. Study results and limitations: Comparison with aged donors showed that long-lived donors had more naive CD4+ cells and higher diversity. Age brought a roughly linear fall in TCR beta diversity measured per million T cells.

Through a sample-barcoded 5' primer and a J-beta primer mix, a second PCR was run for roughly 6 to 11 cycles. Each of the samples gave a minimum of 3 million paired-end reads that contained CDR3. TCRdb re-called the 5' RACE reads with MiXCR, one entry per CDR3 protein. The sample gives 850,000 or so distinct CDR3 sequences, more than 25% of which show up once; approximately 15% is in the top ten. This CDR3 has 16 amino acids. V gave up 2 bases and J gave up 2 bases; unmatched junction bases: 5. Per the germline V gene, CDR1 is DFQATT and CDR2 is SNEGSKA (reference sequence). Samples each yielded at least 6 micrograms of total RNA. About this clonotype: Its specificity is not known.

Sequencing was carried out using blood. The J gene is TRBJ2-2, the V gene TRBV20-1; 10 nucleotides agree with TRBD1. This clonotype was obtained from a woman of 80 years or more in good health. The CDR3 spells CSARKGQGGNTGELFF. DNA for the CDR3: TGCAGTGCTAGAAAAGGACAGGGGGGCAACACCGGGGAGCTGTTTTTT.